This T cell receptor (beta chain) was obtained from a study of graft-versus-host responses after intestinal transplantation. This CDR3 is 12 amino acids long. The V gene lost 3 bases and the J gene lost 5 bases, with 5 bases spanning the gap. The germline gives CDR1 SNHLY, CDR2 FYNNEI. Study-level findings and limits: With peak circulating GvH clone levels came an association with early post-transplant HvG declines.

Clones were sequenced by immunoSEQ multiplex PCR, and TCRdb holds only the in-frame ones, with some missing. The sample has more than 100,000 clones, roughly 91% seen once. With respect to this clone: The antigen is undetermined.

The sample here was unstimulated CD4+ T cells sorted from spleen or lymph node cells, taken before intestinal transplant. J is TRBJ2-1 and V is TRBV2; D not certain. This sequence originates from a human donor who received an intestinal transplant. CDR3 loop: CASSENNNEQFF. DNA of the CDR3: TGTGCCAGCAGTGAGAATAACAATGAGCAGTTCTTC. Full variable domain (outside the CDR3, taken from reference TRBV2 and TRBJ2-1): EPEVTQTPSHQVTQMGQEVILRCVPISNHLYFYWYRQILGQKVEFLVSFYNNEISEKSEIFDDQFSVERPDGSNFTLKIRSTKLEDSAMYFCASSENNNEQFFGPGTRLTVL.